The subject of this entry is one TCR beta chain. The entry originates in a study of blood T cell repertoires in COVID-19. Study-level background: PBMCs, B-cell-depleted T cells, or T cells were the source of the cDNA or gDNA that made up the material.

TCRdb's copy holds only in-frame clones and misses some; the assay was immunoSEQ multiplex PCR. The sample lists roughly 110,000 clones, under 90% occurring once. V gave up 2 bases and J gave up 3 bases, with 13 bases separating them. CDR3 length equals 15 residues. CDR1 is MDHEN and CDR2 is SYDVKM in the germline V gene. This receptor was taken from a woman aged 60-75 years with acute or convalescent COVID-19. The chain couples TRBV28 to TRBJ1-1; perhaps TRBD1 as D (5 bases). The specimen sequenced was peripheral blood. CDR3 nucleotide sequence: TGTGCCAGCAGTTTACCTACTGGGACTTACACTGAAGCTTTCTTT. Encoded protein: CASSLPTGTYTEAFF. The entire variable domain, with the rest obtained from reference TRBV28 and TRBJ1-1, is as follows: DVKVTQSSRYLVKRTGEKVFLECVQDMDHENMFWYRQDPGLGLRLIYFSYDVKMKEKGDIPEGYSVSREKKERFSLILESASTNQTSMYLCASSLPTGTYTEAFFGQGTRLTVV.